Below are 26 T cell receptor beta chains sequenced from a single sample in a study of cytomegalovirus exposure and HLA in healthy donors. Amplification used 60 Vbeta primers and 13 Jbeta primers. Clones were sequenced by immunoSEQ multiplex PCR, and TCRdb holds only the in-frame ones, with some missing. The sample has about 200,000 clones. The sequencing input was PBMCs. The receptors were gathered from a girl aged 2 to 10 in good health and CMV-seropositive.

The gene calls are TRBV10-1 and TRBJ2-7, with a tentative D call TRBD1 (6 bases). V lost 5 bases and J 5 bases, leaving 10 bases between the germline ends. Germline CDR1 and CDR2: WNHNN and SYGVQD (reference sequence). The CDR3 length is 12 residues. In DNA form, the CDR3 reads TGCGCCAGCAGTTTACAGGGCGACGAGCAGTACTTC. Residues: CASSLQGDEQYF.

The CDR3 DNA follows: TGTGCCAGCAGCCTTCTTAGTGGACAGGGGAGGATGGTGAACACTGAAGCTTTCTTT. It yields the protein CASSLLSGQGRMVNTEAFF. The chain has TRBV7-8 and TRBJ1-1; 9 nucleotides align to TRBD1. This CDR3 spans 19 amino acids. From germline, CDR1 is SGHVS and CDR2 FQNEAQ. The V and J ends lost 5 bases and 0 bases, in that order; junction bases with no gene match: 16.

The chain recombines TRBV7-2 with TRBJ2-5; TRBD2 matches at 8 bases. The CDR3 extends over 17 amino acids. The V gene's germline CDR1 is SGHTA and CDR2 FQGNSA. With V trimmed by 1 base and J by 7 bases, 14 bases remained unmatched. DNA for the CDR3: TGTGCCAGCAGCTTAGTAGGCGGACTAGCCGCTTTTGGGACCCAGTACTTC. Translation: CASSLVGGLAAFGTQYF. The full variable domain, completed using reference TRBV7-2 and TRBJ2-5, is GAGVSQSPSNKVTEKGKDVELRCDPISGHTALYWYRQSLGQGLEFLIYFQGNSAPDKSGLPSDRFSAERTGGSVSTLTIQRTQQEDSAVYLCASSLVGGLAAFGTQYFGPGTRLLVL.

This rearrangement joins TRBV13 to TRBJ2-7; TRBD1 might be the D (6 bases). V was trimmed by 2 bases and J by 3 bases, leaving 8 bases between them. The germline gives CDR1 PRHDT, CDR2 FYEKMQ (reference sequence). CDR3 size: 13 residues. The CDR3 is CASSLKGHYEQYF. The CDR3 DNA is TGTGCCAGCAGCTTAAAGGGACACTACGAGCAGTACTTC.

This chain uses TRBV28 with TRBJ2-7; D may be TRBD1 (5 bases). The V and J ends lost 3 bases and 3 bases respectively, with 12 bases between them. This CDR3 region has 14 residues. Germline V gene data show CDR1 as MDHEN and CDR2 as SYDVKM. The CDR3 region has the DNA TGTGCCAGCAGTTTTGGTGGCAGGGTCTACGAGCAGTACTTC. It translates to CASSFGGRVYEQYF.

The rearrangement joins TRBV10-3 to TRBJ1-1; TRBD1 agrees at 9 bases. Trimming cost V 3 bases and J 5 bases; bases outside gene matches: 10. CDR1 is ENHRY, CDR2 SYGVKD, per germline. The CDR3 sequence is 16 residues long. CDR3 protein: CAISEGGNRGPTEAFF. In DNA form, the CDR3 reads TGTGCCATCAGTGAAGGGGGGAACAGGGGGCCAACTGAAGCTTTCTTT.

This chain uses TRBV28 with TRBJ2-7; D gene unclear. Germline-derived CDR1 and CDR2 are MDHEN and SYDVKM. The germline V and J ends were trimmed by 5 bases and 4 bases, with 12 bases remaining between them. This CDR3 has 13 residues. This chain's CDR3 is CASSPQIKYEQYF. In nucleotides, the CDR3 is TGTGCCAGCAGTCCCCAGATAAAATACGAGCAGTACTTC.

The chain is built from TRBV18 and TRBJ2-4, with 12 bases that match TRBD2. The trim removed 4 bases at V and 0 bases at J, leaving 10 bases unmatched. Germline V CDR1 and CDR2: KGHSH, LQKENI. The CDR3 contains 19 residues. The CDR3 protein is CASSRTSGIAELAKNIQYF. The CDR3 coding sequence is TGTGCCAGCTCACGGACTAGCGGGATCGCTGAACTAGCCAAAAACATTCAGTACTTC.

The CDR3: CAVSDRGRSYEQYF. The CDR3 DNA follows: TGTGCCGTAAGTGACAGGGGTAGGTCCTACGAGCAGTACTTC. The V call is TRBV28, the J call TRBJ2-7; 8 bases agree with TRBD1. Germline lookup yields CDR1 MDHEN and CDR2 SYDVKM. With 11 bases clipped from V and 1 base from J, the junction kept 10 bases outside the gene matches. CDR3 length: 14 amino acids.

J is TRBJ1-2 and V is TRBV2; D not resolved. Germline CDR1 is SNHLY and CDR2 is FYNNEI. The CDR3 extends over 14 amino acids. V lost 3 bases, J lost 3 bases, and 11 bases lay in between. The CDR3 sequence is CASSDRADDYGYTF. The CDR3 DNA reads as TGTGCCAGCAGTGATCGAGCGGATGACTATGGCTACACCTTC.

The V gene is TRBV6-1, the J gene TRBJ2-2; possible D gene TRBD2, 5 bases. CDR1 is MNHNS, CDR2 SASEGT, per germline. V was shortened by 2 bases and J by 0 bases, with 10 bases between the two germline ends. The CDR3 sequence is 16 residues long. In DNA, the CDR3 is TGTGCCAGCAGTGAATTGTCGGGGACGAACACCGGGGAGCTGTTTTTT. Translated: CASSELSGTNTGELFF.

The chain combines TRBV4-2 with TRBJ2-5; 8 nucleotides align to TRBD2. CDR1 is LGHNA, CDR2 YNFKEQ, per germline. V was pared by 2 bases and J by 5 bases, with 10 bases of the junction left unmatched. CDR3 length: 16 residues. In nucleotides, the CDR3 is TGTGCCAGCAGCCAATCCCTGCGGGAGGTGTACGAGACCCAGTACTTC. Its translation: CASSQSLREVYETQYF.

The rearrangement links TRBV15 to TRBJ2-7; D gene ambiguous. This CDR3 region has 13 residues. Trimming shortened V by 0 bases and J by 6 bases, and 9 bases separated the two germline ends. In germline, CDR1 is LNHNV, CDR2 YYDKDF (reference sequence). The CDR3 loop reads CATSRDLGSEQYF. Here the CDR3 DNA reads TGTGCCACCAGCAGAGATCTAGGATCCGAGCAGTACTTC.

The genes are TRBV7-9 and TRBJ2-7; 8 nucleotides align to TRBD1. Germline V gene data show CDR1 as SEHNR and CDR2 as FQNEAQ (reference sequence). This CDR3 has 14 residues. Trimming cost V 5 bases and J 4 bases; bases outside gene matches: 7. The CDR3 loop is CASSADRVRYEQYF. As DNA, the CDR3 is TGTGCCAGCAGCGCGGACAGGGTGAGGTACGAGCAGTACTTC.

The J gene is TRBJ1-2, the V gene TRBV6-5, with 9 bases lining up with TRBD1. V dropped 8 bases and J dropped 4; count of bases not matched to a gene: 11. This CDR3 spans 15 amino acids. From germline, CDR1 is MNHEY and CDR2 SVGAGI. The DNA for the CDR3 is TGTGCCAGCTGCGTACTGGACAGGGGAGGCTATGGCTACACCTTC. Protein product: CASCVLDRGGYGYTF.

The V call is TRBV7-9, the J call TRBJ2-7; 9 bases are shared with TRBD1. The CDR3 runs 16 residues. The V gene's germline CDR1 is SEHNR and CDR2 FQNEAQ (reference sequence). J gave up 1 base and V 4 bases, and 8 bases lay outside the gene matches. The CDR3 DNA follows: TGTGCCAGCAGCTCAAATCCCGGGACAGGGTCCTACGAGCAGTACTTC. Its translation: CASSSNPGTGSYEQYF.

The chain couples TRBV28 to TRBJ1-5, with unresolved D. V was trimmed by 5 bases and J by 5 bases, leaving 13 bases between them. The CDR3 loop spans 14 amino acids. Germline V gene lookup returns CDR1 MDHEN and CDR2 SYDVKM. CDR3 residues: CASSPRWRDQPQHF. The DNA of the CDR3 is TGTGCCAGCAGTCCTCGGTGGAGGGATCAGCCCCAGCATTTT.

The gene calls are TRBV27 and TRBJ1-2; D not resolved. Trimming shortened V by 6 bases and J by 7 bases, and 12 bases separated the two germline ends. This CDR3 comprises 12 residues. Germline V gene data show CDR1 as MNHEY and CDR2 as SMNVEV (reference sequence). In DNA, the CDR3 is TGTGCCAGCAGGTTGGCCTCGGGTGGCTACACCTTC. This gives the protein CASRLASGGYTF.

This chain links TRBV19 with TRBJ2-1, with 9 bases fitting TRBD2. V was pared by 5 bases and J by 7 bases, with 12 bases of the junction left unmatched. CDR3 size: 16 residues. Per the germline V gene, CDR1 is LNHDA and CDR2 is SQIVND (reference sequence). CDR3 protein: CASSLPTSGGGNEQFF. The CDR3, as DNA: TGTGCCAGTAGTCTCCCGACTAGCGGAGGGGGTAATGAGCAGTTCTTC.

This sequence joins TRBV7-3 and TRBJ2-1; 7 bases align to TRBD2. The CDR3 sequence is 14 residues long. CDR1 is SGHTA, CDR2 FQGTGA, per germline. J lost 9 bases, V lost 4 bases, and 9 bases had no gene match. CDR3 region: CASSSGRENGEQFF. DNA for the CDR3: TGTGCCAGCAGCTCGGGGCGGGAGAACGGTGAGCAGTTCTTC. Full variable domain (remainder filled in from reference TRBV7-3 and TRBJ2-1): GAGVSQTPSNKVTEKGKYVELRCDPISGHTALYWYRQSLGQGPEFLIYFQGTGAADDSGLPNDRFFAVRPEGSVSTLKIQRTERGDSAVYLCASSSGRENGEQFFGPGTRLTVL.

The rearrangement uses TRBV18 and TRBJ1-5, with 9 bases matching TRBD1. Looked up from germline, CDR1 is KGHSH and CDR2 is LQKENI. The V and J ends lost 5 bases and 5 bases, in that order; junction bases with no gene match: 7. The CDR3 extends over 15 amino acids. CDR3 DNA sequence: TGTGCCAGCTCAATGGGACAGGGAGAATATCAGCCCCAGCATTTT. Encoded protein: CASSMGQGEYQPQHF.

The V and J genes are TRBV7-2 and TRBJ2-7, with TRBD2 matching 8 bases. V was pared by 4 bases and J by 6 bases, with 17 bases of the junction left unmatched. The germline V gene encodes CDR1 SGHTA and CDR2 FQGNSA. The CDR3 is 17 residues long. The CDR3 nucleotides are TGTGCCAGCAGCTCCCAAGGTGGACTAGCCCTTTCTACCGAGCAGTACTTC. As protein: CASSSQGGLALSTEQYF. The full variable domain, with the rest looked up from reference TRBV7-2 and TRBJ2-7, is GAGVSQSPSNKVTEKGKDVELRCDPISGHTALYWYRQSLGQGLEFLIYFQGNSAPDKSGLPSDRFSAERTGGSVSTLTIQRTQQEDSAVYLCASSSQGGLALSTEQYFGPGTRLTVT.

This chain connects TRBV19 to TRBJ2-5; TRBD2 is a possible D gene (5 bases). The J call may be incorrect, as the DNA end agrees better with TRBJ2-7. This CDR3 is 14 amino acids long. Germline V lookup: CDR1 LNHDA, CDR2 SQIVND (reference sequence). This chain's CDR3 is CASSIGGSDNEQYF. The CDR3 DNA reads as TGTGCCAGTAGTATAGGTGGGAGCGATAACGAGCAGTACTTC.

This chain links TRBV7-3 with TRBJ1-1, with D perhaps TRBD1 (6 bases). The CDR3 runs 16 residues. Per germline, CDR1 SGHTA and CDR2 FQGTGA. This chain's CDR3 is CAPSSRGGHGDTEAFF. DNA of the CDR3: TGTGCTCCCAGCTCAAGGGGGGGCCATGGCGACACTGAAGCTTTCTTT.

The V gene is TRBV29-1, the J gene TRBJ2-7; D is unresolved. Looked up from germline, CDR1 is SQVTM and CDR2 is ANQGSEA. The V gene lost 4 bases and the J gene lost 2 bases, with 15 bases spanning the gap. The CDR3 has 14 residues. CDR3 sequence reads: CSVAVTTNPYEQYF. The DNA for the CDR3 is TGCAGCGTTGCGGTCACTACTAATCCCTACGAGCAGTACTTC.

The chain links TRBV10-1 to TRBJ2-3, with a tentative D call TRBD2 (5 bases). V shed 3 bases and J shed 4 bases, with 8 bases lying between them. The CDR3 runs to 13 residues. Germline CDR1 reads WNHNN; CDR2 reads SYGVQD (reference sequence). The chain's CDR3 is CASSDRGSDTQYF. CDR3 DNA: TGCGCCAGCAGTGATAGAGGGTCAGATACGCAGTATTTT.